This T cell receptor (beta chain) originates from a study of Graves' ophthalmopathy and Graves' hyperthyroidism. Points from the study as a whole: A 13-signature model separated ophthalmopathy from stable hyperthyroidism, 85% to 90% sensitivity, just over 80% specificity.

On this clonotype: Its specificity is unknown.

The V segment lost 8 bases and the J segment 5 bases; nucleotides outside the gene matches: 4. CDR3 size: 12 residues. Germline-derived CDR1 and CDR2 are MNHNS and SASEGT. Amplification targeted the TCR beta CDR3 regions, with RNA transcripts as the source material. First-round RT-PCR with HTBI primers preceded a second-round multiplex PCR. TCRdb reanalysed the multiplex PCR reads using MiXCR and keeps one entry per CDR3 protein. The table has about 660,000 distinct CDR3 sequences, roughly 39% seen once. This clonotype was obtained from an adult man with Graves' ophthalmopathy. The source material was peripheral blood. The chain uses TRBV6-1 and TRBJ2-7; 9 bases are shared with TRBD1. This chain's CDR3 is CASGTGPHEQYF. The CDR3 nucleotides read TGTGCCAGCGGGACAGGGCCCCACGAGCAGTACTTC.